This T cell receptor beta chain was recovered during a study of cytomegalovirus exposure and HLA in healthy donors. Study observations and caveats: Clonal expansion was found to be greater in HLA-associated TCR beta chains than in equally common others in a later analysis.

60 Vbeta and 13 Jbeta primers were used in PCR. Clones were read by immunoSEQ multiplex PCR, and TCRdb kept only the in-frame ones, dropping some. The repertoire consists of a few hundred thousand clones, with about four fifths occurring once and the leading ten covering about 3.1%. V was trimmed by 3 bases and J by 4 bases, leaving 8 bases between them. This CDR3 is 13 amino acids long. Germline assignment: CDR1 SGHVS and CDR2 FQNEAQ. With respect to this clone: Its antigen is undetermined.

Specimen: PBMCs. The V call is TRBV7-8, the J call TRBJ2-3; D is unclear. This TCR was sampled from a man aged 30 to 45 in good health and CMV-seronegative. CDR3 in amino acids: CASSLGGADTQYF. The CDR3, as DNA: TGTGCCAGCAGCTTGGGTGGAGCAGATACGCAGTATTTT.